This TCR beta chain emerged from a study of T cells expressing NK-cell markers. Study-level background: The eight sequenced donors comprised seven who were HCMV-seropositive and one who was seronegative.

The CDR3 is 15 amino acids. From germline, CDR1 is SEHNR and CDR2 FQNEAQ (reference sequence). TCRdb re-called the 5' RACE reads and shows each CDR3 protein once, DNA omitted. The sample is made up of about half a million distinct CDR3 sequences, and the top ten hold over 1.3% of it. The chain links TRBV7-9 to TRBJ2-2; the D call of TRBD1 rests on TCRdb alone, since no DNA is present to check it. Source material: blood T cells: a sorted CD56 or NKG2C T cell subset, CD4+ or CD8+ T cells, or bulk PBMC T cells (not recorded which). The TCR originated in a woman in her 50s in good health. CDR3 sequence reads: CASSLGDTVTGELFF.